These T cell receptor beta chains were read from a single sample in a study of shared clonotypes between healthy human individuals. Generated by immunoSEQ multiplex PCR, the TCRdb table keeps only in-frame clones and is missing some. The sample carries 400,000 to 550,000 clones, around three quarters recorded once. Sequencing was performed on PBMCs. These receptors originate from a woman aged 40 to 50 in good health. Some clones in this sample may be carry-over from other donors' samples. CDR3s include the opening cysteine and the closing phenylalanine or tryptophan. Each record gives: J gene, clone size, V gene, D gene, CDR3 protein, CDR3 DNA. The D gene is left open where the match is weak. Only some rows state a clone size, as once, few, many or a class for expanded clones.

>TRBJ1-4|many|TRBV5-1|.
CASSLAGQNEKLFF
TGCGCCAGCAGCTTGGCGGGCCAGAATGAAAAACTGTTTTTT
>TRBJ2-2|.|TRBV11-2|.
CASSLTWKTGELFF
TGTGCCAGCAGCTTAACCTGGAAAACCGGGGAGCTGTTTTTT
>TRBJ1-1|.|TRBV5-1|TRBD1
CASSFVQGATEAFF
TGCGCCAGCAGCTTCGTACAGGGGGCAACTGAAGCTTTCTTT
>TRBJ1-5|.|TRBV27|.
CASSPGMTGGFSNQPQHF
TGTGCCAGCAGCCCAGGAATGACAGGAGGGTTTAGCAATCAGCCCCAGCATTTT
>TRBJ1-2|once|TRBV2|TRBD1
CATTGTVAAYGYTF
TGTGCCACGACAGGGACAGTAGCGGCCTATGGCTACACCTTC
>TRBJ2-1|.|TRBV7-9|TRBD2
CASSLVGGGSYNEQFF
TGTGCCAGCAGCTTAGTCGGGGGAGGGTCCTACAATGAGCAGTTCTTC
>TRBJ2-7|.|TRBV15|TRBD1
CATSREPGQDYEQYF
TGTGCCACCAGCAGAGAACCGGGACAGGACTACGAGCAGTACTTC
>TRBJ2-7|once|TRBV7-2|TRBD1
CASSLVFGTGAPEQYF
TGTGCCAGCAGCTTAGTATTCGGGACAGGGGCCCCCGAGCAGTACTTC
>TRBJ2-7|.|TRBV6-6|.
CASSRDGGGYEQYF
TGTGCCAGCAGTCGGGACGGAGGGGGATACGAGCAGTACTTC
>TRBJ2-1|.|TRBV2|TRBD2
CASTNLAGGPREQFF
TGTGCCAGCACTAACCTAGCGGGAGGGCCCCGCGAGCAGTTCTTC
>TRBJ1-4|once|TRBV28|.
CASSQGGKNEKLFF
TGTGCCAGCAGTCAGGGAGGGAAGAATGAAAAACTGTTTTTT
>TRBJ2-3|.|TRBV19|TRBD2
CASSIGDYYTDTQYF
TGTGCCAGTAGTATCGGGGACTACTACACAGATACGCAGTATTTT
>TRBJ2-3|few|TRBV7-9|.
CASSLVIAEGRSRTQYF
TGTGCCAGCAGCTTAGTAATAGCGGAGGGGAGATCTCGTACGCAGTATTTT
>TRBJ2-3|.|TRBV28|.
CASSPGPLVDTQYF
TGTGCCAGCAGCCCAGGGCCCCTAGTAGATACGCAGTATTTT
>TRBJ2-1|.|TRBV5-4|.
CASGGPGGSWNEQFF
TGTGCCAGTGGGGGTCCGGGCGGGTCGTGGAATGAGCAGTTCTTC
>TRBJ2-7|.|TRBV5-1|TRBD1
CASSLDPDRGSFYEQYF
TGCGCCAGCAGCTTGGACCCCGACAGGGGATCTTTCTACGAGCAGTACTTC
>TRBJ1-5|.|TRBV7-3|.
CASSLASQPQHF
TGTGCCAGCAGCTTAGCTAGCCAGCCCCAGCATTTT
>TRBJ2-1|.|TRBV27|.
CASSSPLYNEQFF
TGTGCCAGCAGTTCCCCCCTTTACAATGAGCAGTTCTTC
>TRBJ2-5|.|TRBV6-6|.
CASSVDGTKRTQYF
TGTGCCAGCAGTGTGGACGGAACCAAGAGAACCCAGTACTTC
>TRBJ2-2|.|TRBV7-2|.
CASSLDRNTGELFF
TGTGCCAGCAGCTTGGACAGGAACACCGGGGAGCTGTTTTTT
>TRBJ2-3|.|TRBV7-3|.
CASSSLHSTDTQYF
TGTGCCAGCAGCTCCCTACATTCCACAGATACGCAGTATTTT
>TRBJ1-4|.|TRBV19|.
CASSIGVGEKLFF
TGTGCCAGTAGTATAGGGGTTGGTGAAAAACTGTTTTTT
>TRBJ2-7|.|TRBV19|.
CASSIGVSSSAHEQYF
TGTGCCAGTAGTATAGGGGTCAGCTCGTCCGCCCACGAGCAGTACTTC
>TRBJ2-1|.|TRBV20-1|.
CSATSYNEQFF
TGCAGTGCTACCAGTTACAATGAGCAGTTCTTC
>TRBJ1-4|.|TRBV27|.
CASSLGWKGEKLFF
TGTGCCAGCAGTTTGGGGTGGAAGGGTGAAAAACTGTTTTTT
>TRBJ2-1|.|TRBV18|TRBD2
CASSPKLAGTNEQFF
TGTGCCAGCTCACCAAAACTAGCGGGAACCAATGAGCAGTTCTTC
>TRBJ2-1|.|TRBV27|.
CASSYRLALSYNEQFF
TGTGCCAGCAGTTACAGGCTAGCGCTCTCCTACAATGAGCAGTTCTTC
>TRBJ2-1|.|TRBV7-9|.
CASSSVSRYYNEQFF
TGTGCCAGCAGCTCTGTCAGCCGGTATTACAATGAGCAGTTCTTC
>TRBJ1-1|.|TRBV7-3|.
CASSPTQNTEAFF
TGTGCCAGCAGCCCGACACAGAACACTGAAGCTTTCTTT
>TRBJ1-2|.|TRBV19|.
CASSIGGDLDGYTF
TGTGCCAGTAGTATCGGGGGCGATTTAGATGGCTACACCTTC
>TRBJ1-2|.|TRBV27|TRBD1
CASSLGRRGGLYGYTF
TGTGCCAGCAGTTTAGGGCGCAGGGGGGGGCTCTATGGCTACACCTTC
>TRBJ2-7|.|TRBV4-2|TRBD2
CASSPRILAGETGYEQYF
TGTGCCAGCAGCCCCAGGATCCTAGCGGGGGAAACCGGATACGAGCAGTACTTC
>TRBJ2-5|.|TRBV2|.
CASSEWRGRFAETQYF
TGTGCCAGCAGTGAATGGAGGGGGCGGTTCGCTGAGACCCAGTACTTC
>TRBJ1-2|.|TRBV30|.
CAWSEGRYYGYTF
TGTGCCTGGAGCGAAGGCAGATACTATGGCTACACCTTC
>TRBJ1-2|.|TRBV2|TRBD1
CASSGDRGGNYGYTF
TGTGCCAGCAGTGGGGACAGGGGCGGAAACTATGGCTACACCTTC
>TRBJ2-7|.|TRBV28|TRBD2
CASGASGRSEQYF
TGTGCCAGCGGGGCTAGCGGGAGAAGCGAGCAGTACTTC
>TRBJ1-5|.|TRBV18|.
CASSPVGSRSEQPQHF
TGTGCCAGCTCACCGGTAGGGAGTAGGTCGGAACAGCCCCAGCATTTT